This passage covers 2 T cell receptor beta chains from one sample sequenced in a study of vaccination effects on CD4 cells after COVID-19. TCRdb keeps only in-frame clones here, not all; method: immunoSEQ multiplex PCR. The table has more than 50,000 clones, 70% to 80% seen once. For these TCRs, the target antigens are not known. Isolation of CD4+ T cells took place after less than 12 days of culture. The sequences come from CD4+ T cells from PBMCs cultured without peptide, collected before COVID-19 vaccination. These receptors were taken from a human donor who received a COVID-19 vaccine.

This clone was found once. This chain connects TRBV6-5 to TRBJ2-5; 7 bases agree with TRBD2. This CDR3 spans 14 amino acids. V dropped 7 bases and J dropped 5; count of bases not matched to a gene: 10. Germline CDR1 reads MNHEY; CDR2 reads SVGAGI. CDR3 sequence: CASTPGTIRETQYF. CDR3 in DNA: TGTGCCAGCACCCCGGGGACTATCCGGGAGACCCAGTACTTC.

The V gene is TRBV6-6, the J gene TRBJ1-5; D unresolved. Trimming shortened V by 5 bases and J by 10 bases, and 21 bases separated the two germline ends. The CDR3 extends over 15 amino acids. Germline CDR1 and CDR2: MNHNY and SVGAGI (reference sequence). In nucleotides, the CDR3 is TGTGCCAGCAGTCCTACGGGTGACCGCCGGGAACCCCAGCATTTT. This sequence encodes CASSPTGDRREPQHF.